This TCR beta chain was identified during a study of tumor-infiltrating lymphocytes in primary liver carcinoma. With V trimmed by 6 bases and J by 5 bases, 8 bases remained unmatched. This CDR3 has 15 amino acids. The V gene's germline CDR1 is MDHEN and CDR2 SYDVKM. The tissue used was unsorted bulk material of about 19-33 mg. RNA and DNA were co-extracted from it with the AllPrep DNA/RNA mini kit. Total RNA amounting to about 520 ng was the source from which TCR beta cDNA was made with a constant-region primer. ARM-PCR, slightly modified, supplied the TCR beta libraries through three nested multiplex PCR rounds. Researchers ran the first two PCR rounds for 9 to 10 cycles each with TRBV1-TRBV30 forward primers and a C-beta reverse primer. TCRdb used MiXCR to reprocess the multiplex PCR reads, holding one entry per CDR3 protein. The sample records tens of thousands of distinct CDR3 sequences, over 75% being singletons.

This TCR came from a man between 40 and 49 years old with primary liver carcinoma and hepatitis B virus infection. The chain employs TRBV28 and TRBJ2-1; the match to TRBD1 covers 9 bases. The source material was liver tumor tissue from sampling region 5. This sample's subset: tumor region T5, tumor centre. The CDR3 bases are TGTGCCAGCAGATCCTGGACAGGGGAGCACAATGAGCAGTTCTTC. Translated, it gives CASRSWTGEHNEQFF.